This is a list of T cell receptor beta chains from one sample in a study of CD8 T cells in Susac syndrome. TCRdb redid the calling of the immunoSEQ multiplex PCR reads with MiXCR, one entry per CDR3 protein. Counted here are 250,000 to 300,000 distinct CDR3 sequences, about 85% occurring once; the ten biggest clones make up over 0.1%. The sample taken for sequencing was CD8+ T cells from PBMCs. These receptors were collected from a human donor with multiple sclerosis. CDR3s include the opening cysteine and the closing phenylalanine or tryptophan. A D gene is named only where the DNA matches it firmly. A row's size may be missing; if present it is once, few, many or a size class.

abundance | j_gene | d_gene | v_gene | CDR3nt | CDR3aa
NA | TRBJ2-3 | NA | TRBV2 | TGTGCCAGCATAGGGGATACGCAGTATTTT | CASIGDTQYF
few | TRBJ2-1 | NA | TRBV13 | TGTGCCAGCAGCTCTAGACTCAGCTCCTACAATGAGCAGTTCTTC | CASSSRLSSYNEQFF
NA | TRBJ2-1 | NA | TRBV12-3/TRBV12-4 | TGTGCCAGCACCCCTGGGGGCGGCTCCTACAATGAGCAGTTCTTC | CASTPGGGSYNEQFF
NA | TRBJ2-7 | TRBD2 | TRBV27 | TGTGCCAGCACCCCGTGGGCGGGAGTTAACGAGCAGTACTTC | CASTPWAGVNEQYF
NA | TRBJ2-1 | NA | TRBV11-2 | TGTGCCAGCAACTCAAGGCCTGAGCAGTTCTTC | CASNSRPEQFF
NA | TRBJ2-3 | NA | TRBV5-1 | TGCGCCAGCAGCGCCCGGACAGACACAGATACGCAGTATTTT | CASSARTDTDTQYF
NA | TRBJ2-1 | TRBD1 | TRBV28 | TGTGCCAGCAGTTCCGGACAGGGGACTTACAACAATGAGCAGTTCTTC | CASSSGQGTYNNEQFF
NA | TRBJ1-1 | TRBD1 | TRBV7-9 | TGTGCCAGCATCCCCCCTCGGGACAGGGGTACTGAAGCTTTCTTT | CASIPPRDRGTEAFF
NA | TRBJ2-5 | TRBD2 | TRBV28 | TGTGCCAGCAGTTTGGCCCGGGGTAGCGGGAGGGGGAAGGAGACCCAGTACTTC | CASSLARGSGRGKETQYF
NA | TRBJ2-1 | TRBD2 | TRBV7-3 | TGTGCCAGCAGCTTAAAGGGACTAGCGGGAGGATCCCCCTACAATGAGCAGTTCTTC | CASSLKGLAGGSPYNEQFF
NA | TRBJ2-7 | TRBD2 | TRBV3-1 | TGTGCCAGCAGCCAAGGAAGGGGACTAGCGGGCGAGCAGTACTTC | CASSQGRGLAGEQYF
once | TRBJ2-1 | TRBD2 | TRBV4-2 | TGTGCCAGCAGCCAATCGGGAGGGCCTGGCAATGAGCAGTTCTTC | CASSQSGGPGNEQFF
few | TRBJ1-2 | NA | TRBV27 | TGTGCCAGCAGTTTATCAGGGTATGGCTACACCTTC | CASSLSGYGYTF
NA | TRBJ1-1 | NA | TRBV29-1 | TGCAGCGTTAGAGTTGGTCGAGGGAACACTGAAGCTTTCTTT | CSVRVGRGNTEAFF
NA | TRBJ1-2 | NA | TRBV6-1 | TGTGCCAGCAGTTGGGGTGAAGGCTACACCTTC | CASSWGEGYTF
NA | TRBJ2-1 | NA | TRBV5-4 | TGTGCCAGCAGCCCTACAATTTACAATGAGCAGTTCTTC | CASSPTIYNEQFF
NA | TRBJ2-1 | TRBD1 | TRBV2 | TGTGCCACCTTACGACAGGGTAAAATCGATGAGCAGTTCTTC | CATLRQGKIDEQFF
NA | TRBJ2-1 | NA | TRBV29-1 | TGCAGCGCCCTATCCGGGCTTAGGGATGAGCAGTTCTTC | CSALSGLRDEQFF
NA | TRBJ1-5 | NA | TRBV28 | TGTGCCAGCAACACCCCGGCCGGGTCGGTACAGCCCCAGCATTTT | CASNTPAGSVQPQHF
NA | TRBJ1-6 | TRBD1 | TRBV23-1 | TGCGCCAGCATCCAGGTGGACAGGGAGCCACCCCTCCACTTT | CASIQVDREPPLHF
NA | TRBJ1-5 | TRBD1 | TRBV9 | TGTGCCAGCAGCGCCGGACAGGGCCTCAATCAGCCCCAGCATTTT | CASSAGQGLNQPQHF
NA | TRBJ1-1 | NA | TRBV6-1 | TGTGCCAGCTTTATTACAGGGAGTCCTGAAGCTTTCTTT | CASFITGSPEAFF
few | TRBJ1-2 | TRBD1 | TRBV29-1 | TGCAGCGTTGAAGATGGGGACAGGGGTTTTGGCTACACCTTC | CSVEDGDRGFGYTF
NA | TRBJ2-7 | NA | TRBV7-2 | TGTGCCAGCAGCTCCGGGACCGGGACCTACGAGCAGTACTTC | CASSSGTGTYEQYF
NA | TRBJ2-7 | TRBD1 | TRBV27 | TGTGCCAGCTCCACCTCCGGGACAGTCATCTACGAGCAGTACTTC | CASSTSGTVIYEQYF
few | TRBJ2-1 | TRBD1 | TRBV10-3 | TGTGCCATCAGTGACCCCCAACAGGGGACCTACAATGAGCAGTTCTTC | CAISDPQQGTYNEQFF
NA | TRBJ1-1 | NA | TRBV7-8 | TGTGCCAGCAGCCCCCGGGGCAGAACGGCTGAAGCTTTCTTT | CASSPRGRTAEAFF
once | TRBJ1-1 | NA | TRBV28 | TGTGCCAGCAGTTTCGCCAGTGAAGCTTTCTTT | CASSFASEAFF
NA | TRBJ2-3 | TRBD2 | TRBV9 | TGTGCCAGCAGCTCTAGGACTAGCCCAGATACGCAGTATTTT | CASSSRTSPDTQYF
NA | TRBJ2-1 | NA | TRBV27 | TGTGCCAGCAGTTTACGGCTAGCAAGGGAGGATGAGCAGTTCTTC | CASSLRLAREDEQFF
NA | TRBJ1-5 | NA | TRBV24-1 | TGTGCCACCAGTGCGGGGCAGAATAGCAATCAGCCCCAGCATTTT | CATSAGQNSNQPQHF
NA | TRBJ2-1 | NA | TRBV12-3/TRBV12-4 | TGTGCCAGCAGTTGGGGAGGCAATGAGCAGTTCTTC | CASSWGGNEQFF
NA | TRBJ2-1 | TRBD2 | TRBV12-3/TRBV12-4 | TGTGCCAGCAGTTTAGGTGCTAGCGGGGCCTACAATGAGCAGTTCTTC | CASSLGASGAYNEQFF
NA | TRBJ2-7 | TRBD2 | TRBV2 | TGTGCCAGAAGCGGGACGAAGAGGCCCTACGAGCAGTACTTC | CARSGTKRPYEQYF
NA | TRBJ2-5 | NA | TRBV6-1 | TGTGCCAGCAGTTTGGTATTCCAAGAGACCCAGTACTTC | CASSLVFQETQYF
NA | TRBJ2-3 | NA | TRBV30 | TGTGCCTGTGATGGTCCACGCACAGATACGCAGTATTTT | CACDGPRTDTQYF
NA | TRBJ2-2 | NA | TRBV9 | TGTGCCAGCAGTCCAACCAGGGTTCCCGGGGAGCTGTTTTTT | CASSPTRVPGELFF
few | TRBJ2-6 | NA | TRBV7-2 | TGTGCCAGCAGCTTAGGACGGGATTCTGGGGCCAACGTCCTGACTTTC | CASSLGRDSGANVLTF
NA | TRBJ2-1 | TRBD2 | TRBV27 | TGTGCCAGCAGTTTGTCGGGGGGAGCCAATGAGCAGTTCTTC | CASSLSGGANEQFF
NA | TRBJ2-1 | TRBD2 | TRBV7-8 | TGTGCCAGCAGCTTCGGACTAGCGGGAGGGCCCGGTGAGCAGTTCTTC | CASSFGLAGGPGEQFF
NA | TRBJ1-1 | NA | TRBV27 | TGTGCCAGCACCGTAACTGGGTCAGACACTGAAGCTTTCTTT | CASTVTGSDTEAFF
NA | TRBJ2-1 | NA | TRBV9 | TGTGCCAGCAGCGTAGTCCTGAACCATGAGCAGTTCTTC | CASSVVLNHEQFF
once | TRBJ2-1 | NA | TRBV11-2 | TGTGCCAGCAGCCCAGACGTGAGCTCCTACAATGAGCAGTTCTTC | CASSPDVSSYNEQFF
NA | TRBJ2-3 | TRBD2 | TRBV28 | TGTGCCAGCAGACTATCTAGCGGGGATATCACAGATACGCAGTATTTT | CASRLSSGDITDTQYF
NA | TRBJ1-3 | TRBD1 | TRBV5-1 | TGCGCCAGCAGCTTTGGAGACCTTACAGGGGGCGAAGGAAACACCATATATTTT | CASSFGDLTGGEGNTIYF
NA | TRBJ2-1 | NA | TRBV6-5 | TGTGCCAGCAGTTACCGGGCAGGGGGGCGGAATGAGCAGTTCTTC | CASSYRAGGRNEQFF
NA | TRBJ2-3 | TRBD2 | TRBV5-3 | TGTGCCAGAAGCTTGTATCGATTAGGACTAGCGGGAGGGCCGTATAGCACAGATACGCAGTATTTT | CARSLYRLGLAGGPYSTDTQYF
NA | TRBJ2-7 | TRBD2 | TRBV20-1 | TGCAGTGCTCCCGGGAGGGGTATCCCCTACGAGCAGTACTTC | CSAPGRGIPYEQYF